Sequencing of this TCR beta chain was carried out in a study of CD8+CD57+ T cells in acquired aplastic anemia. Study overall: DNA recovered from sorted CD4+ and CD8+ cells had a mean of about 3 ug. Points from the study as a whole: Between patients and controls, CD8+ Simpson's diversity did not vary significantly. Overlapping CD8+ CDR3 repertoires of patients and controls contained around 31 shared sequences.

Remarks on this clonotype: Its antigen is as yet unknown.

According to the study, genomic DNA was the template for TCR beta VDJ and CDR3 profiling. TCRdb re-called the reads with MiXCR, one entry per CDR3 protein. The table shows roughly 150,000 distinct CDR3 sequences, with roughly 45% occurring only once. The germline gives CDR1 MNHEY, CDR2 SVGEGT. The CDR3 spans 13 residues. V lost 6 bases, J lost 6 bases, and 3 bases stayed unmatched. This sequence originates from a human donor in good health. What was sequenced was sorted CD4+, CD8+, or CD8+CD57+ T cells (not recorded which) from PBMCs. J is TRBJ2-2 and V is TRBV6-2 or TRBV6-3; TRBD2 matches 8 bases. The CDR3 loop is CASRTSEAGELFF. CDR3 coding DNA: TGTGCCAGCAGGACTAGCGAGGCCGGGGAGCTGTTTTTT.